The TCR beta chain described here comes from a study of regulatory T cells in long-lasting Graves disease. Sequencing libraries for TCR beta were prepared with iRepertoire HTBI primers and Arm-PCR of CDR3 regions. TCRdb processed the multiplex PCR reads anew with MiXCR; each CDR3 protein has one entry. The repertoire has approximately 470,000 distinct CDR3 sequences, about 16% of them found once; the top ten carry approximately 12%. The CDR3 sequence is 18 residues long. V lost 0 bases and J lost 5; bases outside the gene matches: 10. Germline-derived CDR1 and CDR2 are SGDLS and YYNGEE. The time point: newly diagnosed GD, antithyroid drugs for less than 3 months. The TCR library was made from RNA that had been extracted from PBMCs in TRIzol. An endocrinology department in Xi'an, China, recruited the patients. A further study also used this sample, focusing on T cells in Graves' hyperthyroidism and ophthalmopathy. That paper adds: Lactation, pregnancy, other autoimmune disease or uncontrolled infection excluded patients. Most clonotypes expanded in the thyroid (above 0.001) were also present in blood.

Sequencing used peripheral blood mononuclear cells (PBMCs), obtained at new diagnosis, from a patient treated with antithyroid drugs. This TCR was sampled from a man in his forties with Graves disease. V is TRBV9 and J is TRBJ2-1; 11 nucleotides align to TRBD2. As DNA, the CDR3 is TGTGCCAGCAGCGTAGGTCCTTCGACTAGCGGGAAAAACAATGAGCAGTTCTTC. This codes for CASSVGPSTSGKNNEQFF.